This passage covers 32 T cell receptor beta chains from one sample sequenced in a study of shared clonotypes between healthy human individuals. CD45RO-negative cells were positively selected for CCR7, leaving out terminally differentiated effector memory CD45RA+ cells. The protocol was immunoSEQ multiplex PCR, while the TCRdb copy is restricted to in-frame clones and leaves out a portion. The table includes roughly 2.1 million clones, under 95% detected once. Input material: naive CD8+ T cells from PBMCs. The source of these receptors is a man aged 18 to 30 in good health. Some clones in this sample may be carry-over from other donors' samples.

The rearrangement links TRBV6-6 to TRBJ1-2, with 10 bases identical to TRBD1. The J segment lost 8 bases and the V segment lost 1 base, leaving 7 bases of the junction unmatched. The length of the CDR3 is 15 residues. From germline, CDR1 is MNHNY and CDR2 SVGAGI (reference sequence). The CDR3 DNA reads TGTGCCAGCAGTTACTTGGACAGGGGGTTTCTCGGCTACACCTTC. The encoded protein is CASSYLDRGFLGYTF.

The chain carries TRBV28 and TRBJ1-5, with D maybe TRBD1 (5 bases). The CDR3 covers 15 residues. CDR1 is MDHEN, CDR2 SYDVKM, per germline. V was cut by 6 bases and J by 6 bases, with 18 bases left in between. The CDR3 DNA reads as TGTGCCAGCAGCCAGGCCCAGGGTCGTGGTCAGCCCCAGCATTTT. This sequence encodes CASSQAQGRGQPQHF.

V usage is TRBV28 and J usage is TRBJ2-7, with 7 bases identical to TRBD2. CDR3 length equals 14 residues. Per the germline V gene, CDR1 is MDHEN and CDR2 is SYDVKM. The V gene end was trimmed by 5 bases and the J gene end by 0 bases; junction bases not matched to a gene: 4. The DNA of the CDR3 is TGTGCCAGCAGTCCCCCTAGCGGCTCCTACGAGCAGTACTTC. It codes for CASSPPSGSYEQYF. Looking up the rest from reference TRBV28 and TRBJ2-7 gives the full variable domain: DVKVTQSSRYLVKRTGEKVFLECVQDMDHENMFWYRQDPGLGLRLIYFSYDVKMKEKGDIPEGYSVSREKKERFSLILESASTNQTSMYLCASSPPSGSYEQYFGPGTRLTVT.

This rearrangement joins TRBV11-2 to TRBJ1-5; unclear D gene. The CDR3 totals 15 residues. The germline V and J ends were trimmed by 3 bases and 6 bases, with 15 bases remaining between them. Germline loops: CDR1 SGHAT, CDR2 FQNNGV. CDR3 nucleotides: TGTGCCAGCAGCTTCGGACTGGGAGGGAGTCAGCCCCAGCATTTT. Protein: CASSFGLGGSQPQHF.

The chain uses TRBV10-3 and TRBJ2-7; the D is unclear. V was pared by 0 bases and J by 4 bases, with 13 bases between. The CDR3 has 15 residues. CDR1 and CDR2 (germline): ENHRY, SYGVKD. The CDR3 bases are TGTGCCATCAGTGAGTCGTGGGCCTCGACGTACGAGCAGTACTTC. It codes for CAISESWASTYEQYF.

V gene TRBV5-1 combines with J gene TRBJ2-3, with D maybe TRBD2 (6 bases). The ends were cut back, 4 bases at V and 2 bases at J, with 14 bases in the middle. From germline, CDR1 is SGHRS and CDR2 YFSETQ. CDR3 length: 15 residues. The CDR3 DNA is TGCGCCAGCAGCCGGGAGTCACCCTCCACAGATACGCAGTATTTT. It encodes CASSRESPSTDTQYF.

The chain employs TRBV5-6 and TRBJ2-5; 8 bases are shared with TRBD1. V shed 4 bases and J 2 bases; nucleotides not matched to a gene: 7. Germline V CDR1 and CDR2: SGHDT, YYEEEE. The CDR3 contains 15 residues. As DNA, the CDR3 is TGTGCCAGCAGCCTCTCTAGGACAGGGCAAGAGACCCAGTACTTC. Translating it yields CASSLSRTGQETQYF.

This chain links TRBV28 with TRBJ2-3; D possibly corresponds to TRBD2 (6 bases). V was clipped by 7 bases and J by 3 bases, with 11 bases between them. The germline V gene encodes CDR1 MDHEN and CDR2 SYDVKM. The CDR3 sequence is 13 residues long. CDR3 bases: TGTGCCAGCATAGCGGTACCTACAGATACGCAGTATTTT. This sequence encodes CASIAVPTDTQYF.

The rearrangement joins TRBV7-6 to TRBJ2-2; either TRBD1 or TRBD2 may fit D (5 bases each). V was trimmed by 1 base and J by 6 bases, leaving 9 bases between them. The CDR3 totals 14 residues. Germline values: CDR1 SGHVS, CDR2 FNYEAQ. The CDR3 nucleotides are TGTGCCAGCAGCTTAGGGCAGGGACCCGGGGAGCTGTTTTTT. Its translation: CASSLGQGPGELFF.

Points on this clone: Germline is not matched at one junction end, which may reflect a read error. This chain connects TRBV20-1 to TRBJ2-7, with unresolved D. The CDR3 totals 11 residues. The germline V gene encodes CDR1 DFQATT and CDR2 SNEGSKA (reference sequence). The DNA for the CDR3 is TGCAGTGCTAGATTCTCCCACGAGCAGTACTTC. This sequence encodes CSARFSHEQYF.

The chain carries TRBV4-3 and TRBJ2-2, with 7 nucleotides matching TRBD2. The CDR3 loop spans 17 amino acids. CDR1 is LGHNA, CDR2 YSLEER, per germline. With V trimmed by 4 bases and J by 10 bases, 18 bases remained unmatched. CDR3 sequence (DNA): TGCGCCAGCAGCCCAACCTGGACTAGGACCACCAGGGAGGAGCTGTTTTTT. Residues: CASSPTWTRTTREELFF.

The CDR3 sequence: CASSWFKTGGADTEAFF. The CDR3 nucleotides read TGCGCCAGCAGCTGGTTCAAGACAGGGGGCGCGGACACTGAAGCTTTCTTT. The rearrangement links TRBV5-1 to TRBJ1-1; the match to TRBD1 covers 10 bases. CDR3 length equals 17 residues. Losses at the gene ends were 3 bases for V and 3 bases for J; bases not matched to a gene: 11. Germline V gives CDR1 SGHRS, CDR2 YFSETQ.

The genes are TRBV19 and TRBJ1-2; D might be TRBD1 (6 bases). Looked up from germline, CDR1 is LNHDA and CDR2 is SQIVND (reference sequence). The V gene lost 7 bases and the J gene lost 3 bases, with 15 bases spanning the gap. CDR3 length: 14 amino acids. The CDR3 DNA reads TGTGCCAGTATCGGACGGGGGCCTTACTATGGCTACACCTTC. Translated, it gives CASIGRGPYYGYTF.

This chain joins TRBV29-1 and TRBJ2-2; unclear D gene. Trimming took 7 bases from V and 8 from J, leaving 14 bases between them. The germline V gene encodes CDR1 SQVTM and CDR2 ANQGSEA. This CDR3 is 12 amino acids long. CDR3 in DNA: TGCAGCGCTCAGACATCACCTGGGGAGCTGTTTTTT. It codes for CSAQTSPGELFF.

V and J are TRBV27 and TRBJ1-5; 8 bases map to TRBD1. Germline assignment: CDR1 MNHEY and CDR2 SMNVEV (reference sequence). CDR3 length equals 16 residues. V trimming: 2 bases; J trimming: 7 bases; junction bases outside the gene matches: 10. CDR3 amino acids: CASSLIPGQAPQPQHF. The CDR3 bases are TGTGCCAGCAGTTTAATCCCGGGACAGGCCCCCCAGCCCCAGCATTTT.

The rearrangement uses TRBV6-1 and TRBJ2-7, with 9 bases matching TRBD1. The CDR3 consists of 15 residues. V lost 7 bases and J lost 3; bases outside the gene matches: 10. Germline V gene data show CDR1 as MNHNS and CDR2 as SASEGT. DNA for the CDR3: TGTGCCAGCAACGTCCCGGGACAGGGTTACTACGAGCAGTACTTC. Translating gives CASNVPGQGYYEQYF.

The chain links TRBV19 to TRBJ1-2; the D gene is possibly TRBD1 (5 bases). CDR1 is LNHDA and CDR2 is SQIVND in the germline V gene (reference sequence). This CDR3 spans 15 amino acids. V was trimmed by 3 bases and J by 4 bases, leaving 15 bases between them. Written as DNA, the CDR3 is TGTGCCAGTAGTATGGGTTCGAGGGGCGCCTATGGCTACACCTTC. This gives the protein CASSMGSRGAYGYTF. The variable domain in full, with the rest retrieved from reference TRBV19 and TRBJ1-2, is DGGITQSPKYLFRKEGQNVTLSCEQNLNHDAMYWYRQDPGQGLRLIYYSQIVNDFQKGDIAEGYSVSREKKESFPLTVTSAQKNPTAFYLCASSMGSRGAYGYTFGSGTRLTVV.

In regard to this clone: This same CDR3 is encoded by further DNA sequences in the sample. The chain has TRBV28 and TRBJ2-1, with D hard to call. Trimming left V 3 bases short and J 7 bases short, with 4 bases between. This CDR3 spans 11 amino acids. CDR1 is MDHEN and CDR2 is SYDVKM in the germline V gene. CDR3 bases: TGTGCCAGCAGTTTGGGGAATGAGCAGTTCTTC. Translating it yields CASSLGNEQFF. The full variable domain, with the rest looked up from reference TRBV28 and TRBJ2-1, is DVKVTQSSRYLVKRTGEKVFLECVQDMDHENMFWYRQDPGLGLRLIYFSYDVKMKEKGDIPEGYSVSREKKERFSLILESASTNQTSMYLCASSLGNEQFFGPGTRLTVL.

This clone was picked up one time. Other nucleotide sequences in the sample specify the same CDR3. CDR3 residues: CASSGGAYEQYF. The DNA of the CDR3 is TGCGCCAGCAGCGGCGGAGCCTACGAGCAGTACTTC. The chain uses TRBV10-1 and TRBJ2-7; D unresolved. Trimming pared 6 bases from V and 2 bases from J, leaving 8 bases between. Germline CDR1 is WNHNN and CDR2 is SYGVQD (reference sequence). The CDR3 is 12 amino acids.

This clone was seen a single time. The chain uses TRBV15 and TRBJ1-5; D is unresolved. Germline V gene data show CDR1 as LNHNV and CDR2 as YYDKDF (reference sequence). V lost 4 bases, J lost 2 bases, and 18 bases lay in between. The CDR3 length is 17 residues. CDR3 DNA sequence: TGTGCCACCAGCAAAGGGAACTTCGACCAGGGCAATCAGCCCCAGCATTTT. Translating it yields CATSKGNFDQGNQPQHF.

The gene calls are TRBV19 and TRBJ2-5; 7 bases are shared with TRBD2. Germline CDR1 reads LNHDA; CDR2 reads SQIVND (reference sequence). CDR3 size: 14 residues. Trimming took 11 bases from V and 2 from J; bases not matched to a gene: 11. CDR3 region: CASREASFQETQYF. DNA for the CDR3: TGTGCCTCTCGGGAGGCTAGCTTTCAAGAGACCCAGTACTTC.

The chain combines TRBV11-2 with TRBJ2-7; no clear D. From germline, CDR1 is SGHAT and CDR2 FQNNGV. Trimming removed 1 base at V and 4 bases at J, with 17 bases between. This CDR3 has 16 residues. CDR3 DNA sequence: TGTGCCAGCAGCTTAGGGCCCCAGCCTCGTTGGTACGAGCAGTACTTC. Translation gives CASSLGPQPRWYEQYF.

The chain couples TRBV4-1 to TRBJ2-1, with 11 bases that match TRBD2. The J segment lost 6 bases and the V segment lost 0 bases, leaving 4 bases of the junction unmatched. This CDR3 has 16 residues. Germline CDR1 reads MGHRA; CDR2 reads YSYEKL. Here the CDR3 reads CASSQDGLAGGNEQFF. DNA for the CDR3: TGCGCCAGCAGCCAAGATGGCCTAGCGGGAGGCAATGAGCAGTTCTTC.

The chain links TRBV27 to TRBJ2-2, with a possible D match to TRBD1 (5 bases). Germline V gene sequence: CDR1 MNHEY, CDR2 SMNVEV (reference sequence). The CDR3 has 17 residues. With 4 bases removed from V and 0 bases from J, the gap between germline ends came to 15 bases. CDR3 protein: CASSSRQIPTNTGELFF. As DNA, the CDR3 is TGTGCCAGCAGTTCCCGACAGATCCCGACGAACACCGGGGAGCTGTTTTTT.

The V call is TRBV5-6, the J call TRBJ1-1; no firm D call. V was pared by 1 base and J by 8 bases, with 9 bases between. This CDR3 region has 12 residues. Germline V CDR1 and CDR2: SGHDT, YYEEEE. The CDR3 DNA sequence: TGTGCCAGCAGCTTGCACCGGGTCGAAGCTTTCTTT. Amino acids: CASSLHRVEAFF.

The chain combines TRBV2 with TRBJ2-4, with TRBD2 matching over 7 bases. V was pared by 0 bases and J by 6 bases, with 11 bases of the junction left unmatched. This CDR3 has 17 residues. Germline V gene sequence: CDR1 SNHLY, CDR2 FYNNEI. The CDR3 protein is CASSEAGLPRNGNIQYF. CDR3 nucleotides: TGTGCCAGCAGTGAAGCGGGACTACCACGGAACGGAAACATTCAGTACTTC. Complete variable domain (other parts from reference TRBV2 and TRBJ2-4): EPEVTQTPSHQVTQMGQEVILRCVPISNHLYFYWYRQILGQKVEFLVSFYNNEISEKSEIFDDQFSVERPDGSNFTLKIRSTKLEDSAMYFCASSEAGLPRNGNIQYFGAGTRLSVL.

The chain recombines TRBV13 with TRBJ2-1, with TRBD2 as a possible D gene (6 bases). From germline, CDR1 is PRHDT and CDR2 FYEKMQ (reference sequence). Deletions cut 1 base from V and 5 bases from J, with 12 bases between. The CDR3 totals 15 residues. As DNA, the CDR3 is TGTGCCAGCAGCTTAGAGGCGGGAAGGGACAATGAGCAGTTCTTC. Its translation is CASSLEAGRDNEQFF.

As regards this clone: Different DNA sequences within this sample yield the same CDR3. This chain joins TRBV15 and TRBJ1-1, with no clear D. Trimming removed 3 bases from V and 2 bases from J, with 7 bases in between. Germline V gene data show CDR1 as LNHNV and CDR2 as YYDKDF (reference sequence). The CDR3 contains 13 residues. This CDR3 reads CATSRDGNTEAFF. CDR3 nucleotides: TGTGCCACCAGCAGGGACGGAAACACTGAAGCTTTCTTT.

This rearrangement joins TRBV12-2 to TRBJ2-3; no DNA check was done on the table's D call, TRBD2. TRBV12-2 is deemed a pseudogene. The CDR3 contains 21 residues. The CDR3: CASRSLIHPSSIAGWADTQYF. Here the CDR3 DNA reads TGTGCAAGTCGCTCACTTATTCACCCCTCCTCCATAGCGGGGTGGGCAGATACGCAGTATTTT.

On this clone itself: The identical CDR3 is also encoded by other nucleotide sequences in the sample. The chain employs TRBV28 and TRBJ2-3, with D uncertain. Germline assignment: CDR1 MDHEN and CDR2 SYDVKM. The CDR3 sequence is 12 residues long. Trimming pared 2 bases from V and 3 bases from J, leaving 3 bases between. The CDR3 DNA reads as TGTGCCAGCAGTTTAACGACAGATACGCAGTATTTT. Its translation is CASSLTTDTQYF.

The chain is built from TRBV5-4 and TRBJ2-3; the match to TRBD2 covers 9 bases. The CDR3 is made up of 14 amino acids. Germline-derived CDR1 and CDR2 are SGHNT and YYREEE (reference sequence). V lost 2 bases to trimming and J lost 6 bases; unmatched junction nucleotides: 4. The DNA for the CDR3 is TGTGCCAGCAGCTTTCTAGCGGGGTCCGATACGCAGTATTTT. It is translated as CASSFLAGSDTQYF.

V gene TRBV27 combines with J gene TRBJ2-1; either TRBD1 or TRBD2 may supply D (5 bases each). CDR1 MNHEY and CDR2 SMNVEV come from the germline V gene (reference sequence). The CDR3 contains 14 residues. The V and J ends lost 3 bases and 10 bases respectively, with 16 bases between them. This CDR3 is CASSFSPRDPEQFF. In DNA, the CDR3 is TGTGCCAGCAGTTTTTCCCCTAGGGACCCCGAGCAGTTCTTC.